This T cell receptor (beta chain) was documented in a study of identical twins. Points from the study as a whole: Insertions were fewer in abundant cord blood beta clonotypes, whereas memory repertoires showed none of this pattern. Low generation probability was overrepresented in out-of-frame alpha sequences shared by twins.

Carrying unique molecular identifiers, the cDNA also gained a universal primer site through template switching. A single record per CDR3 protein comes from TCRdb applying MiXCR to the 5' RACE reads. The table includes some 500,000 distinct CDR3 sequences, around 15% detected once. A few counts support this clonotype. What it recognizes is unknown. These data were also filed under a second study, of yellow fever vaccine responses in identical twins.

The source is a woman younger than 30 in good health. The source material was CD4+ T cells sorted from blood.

For the CDR3, the DNA is TGTGCCACCGCCGCGGTTATGGCTGCAGATACGCAGTATTTT. This sequence encodes CATAAVMAADTQYF. The chain joins TRBV6-1 to TRBJ2-3, with D hard to call. The CDR3 runs to 14 residues. Per the germline V gene, CDR1 is MNHNS and CDR2 is SASEGT. Trimming removed 10 bases at V and 4 bases at J, with 18 bases between.